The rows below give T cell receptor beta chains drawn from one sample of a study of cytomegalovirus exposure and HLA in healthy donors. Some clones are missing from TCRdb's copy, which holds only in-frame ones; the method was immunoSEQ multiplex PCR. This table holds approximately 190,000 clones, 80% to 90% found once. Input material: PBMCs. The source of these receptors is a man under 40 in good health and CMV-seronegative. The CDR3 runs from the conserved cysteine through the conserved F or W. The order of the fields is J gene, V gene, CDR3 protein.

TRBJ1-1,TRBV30,CAWSDITEAFF
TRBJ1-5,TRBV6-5,CASSSGDQPQHF
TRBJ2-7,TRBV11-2,CASSLVLVGTTLSYEQYF
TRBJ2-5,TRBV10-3,CAISESGTGKETQYF
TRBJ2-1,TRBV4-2,CASSQVGLGTGDNEQFF
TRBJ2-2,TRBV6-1,CASKMTGETGELFF
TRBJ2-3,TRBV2,CASTPDRGDTDTQYF
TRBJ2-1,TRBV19,CASRPWAGADEQFF
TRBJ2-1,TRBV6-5,CASSLGPTGIGNEQFF
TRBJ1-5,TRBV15,CATSRARGNQPQHF
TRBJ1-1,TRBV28,CASSLRGNTEAFF
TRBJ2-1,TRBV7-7,CASSRGLAGDNEQFF
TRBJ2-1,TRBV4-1,CASSRLGGREEQFF
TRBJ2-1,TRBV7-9,CASSLEGLAGHNEQFF
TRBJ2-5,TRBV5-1,CASSFGRVETQYF
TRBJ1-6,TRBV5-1,CASSLAAGGSSPLHF
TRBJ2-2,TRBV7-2,CASSRTGTGELFF
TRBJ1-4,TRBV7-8,CASSLGFGGGNEKLFF
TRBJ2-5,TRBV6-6,CASSYESYSETQYF
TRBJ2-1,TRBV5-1,CASSHNFRDRGRVEQFF
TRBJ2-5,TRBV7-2,CASSFDRGQETQYF
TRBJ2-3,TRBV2,CASSDRTGSTDTQYF
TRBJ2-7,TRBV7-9,CASSPPGQGAYEQYF
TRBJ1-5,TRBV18,CASSWTGSNQPQHF
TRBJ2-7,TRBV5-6,CASSQGQGWNEQYF
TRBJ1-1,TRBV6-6,CASSTTQGTEAFF
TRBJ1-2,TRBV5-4,CASTWDRGQSGYTF
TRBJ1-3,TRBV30,CAWESFGNTIYF
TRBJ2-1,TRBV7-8,CASSLEGLADNEQFF
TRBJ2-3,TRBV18,CASSPATGVTDTQYF
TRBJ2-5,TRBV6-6,CASGLAGVRETQYF
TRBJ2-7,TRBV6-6,CASSSPGTGDYEQYF
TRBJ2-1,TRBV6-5,CASTDGLLKEFF
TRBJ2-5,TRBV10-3,CAIRAEIAGARGTQYF
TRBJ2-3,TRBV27,CAAARTSGSTDTQYF
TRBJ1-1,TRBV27,CASSFSRGTEAFF